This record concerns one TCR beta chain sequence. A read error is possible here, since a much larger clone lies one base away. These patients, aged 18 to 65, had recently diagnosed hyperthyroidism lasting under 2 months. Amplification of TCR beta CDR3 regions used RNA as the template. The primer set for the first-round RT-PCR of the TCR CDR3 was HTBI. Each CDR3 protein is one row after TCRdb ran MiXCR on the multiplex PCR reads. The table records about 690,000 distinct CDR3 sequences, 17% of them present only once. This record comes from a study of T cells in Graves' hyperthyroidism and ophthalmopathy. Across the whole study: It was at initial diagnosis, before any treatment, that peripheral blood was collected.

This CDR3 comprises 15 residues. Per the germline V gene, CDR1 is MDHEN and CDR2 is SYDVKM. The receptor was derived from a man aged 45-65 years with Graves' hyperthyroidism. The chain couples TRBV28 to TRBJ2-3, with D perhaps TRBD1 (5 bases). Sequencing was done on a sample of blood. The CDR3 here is CANSLRQLKKDTQYF. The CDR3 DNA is TGTGCCAACAGTTTGAGACAGCTTAAAAAAGATACGCAGTATTTT.